This T cell receptor (beta chain) derives from a study of circulating tumor DNA in untreated peripheral T-cell lymphoma. General study points: Tumor-specific clonotypes: identified in approximately 73% of patients, 85% to 90% of baseline tissues.

Concerning this clone: Its antigen is as yet unknown.

The tumor tissue sample was taken at baseline before any treatment. The CDR3 sequence is 15 residues long. The germline V and J ends were trimmed by 6 bases and 4 bases, with 16 bases remaining between them. The germline CDR1 and CDR2 sequences are LNHDA and SQIVND (reference sequence). Clones were read by immunoSEQ multiplex PCR, and TCRdb kept only the in-frame ones, dropping some. The sample contains roughly 7,000 clones, approximately 76% of which appear only once. The chain carries TRBV19 and TRBJ1-5, with D unresolved. The receptor's source is a human donor with peripheral T-cell lymphoma. Sample: tumor tissue. CDR3: CASSWTDVGNQPQHF. In DNA, the CDR3 is TGTGCCAGTAGCTGGACCGACGTGGGGAATCAGCCCCAGCATTTT.